Below are 14 T cell receptor beta chains sequenced from a single sample in a study of cytomegalovirus exposure and HLA in healthy donors (dated by TCRdb to the late 2010s). Library creation used the immunoSEQ multiplex PCR assay. Entries here come from immuneACCESS through TCRdb and include only in-frame sequences with V and J called. Some clones fail to appear in such tables; in the studies checked, an unresolved V gene covers under half of the shortfall, and the cause of the remainder is unknown. A total of fewer than 250,000 clones appear in this sample, 80% to 85% of them only once. Of the sample, 11% to 15% falls within the top ten clones. The sequencing input was PBMCs. The receptor set was obtained from a woman aged 25-40 years in good health and CMV-seropositive.

This clone came up a few times. The J gene is TRBJ1-1, the V gene TRBV27; no definite D call. The germline CDR1 and CDR2 sequences are MNHEY and SMNVEV (reference sequence). V dropped 4 bases and J dropped 8 bases, with 8 bases sitting between them. The CDR3 is made up of 11 amino acids. This chain's CDR3 is CASSSSREAFF. In DNA form, the CDR3 reads TGTGCCAGCAGTTCTAGCCGAGAAGCTTTCTTT.

This clone was detected once. The genes are TRBV18 and TRBJ1-2; D possibly corresponds to TRBD1 (5 bases). V dropped 5 bases and J dropped 4 bases, with 8 bases sitting between them. The length of the CDR3 is 12 residues. CDR1 is KGHSH and CDR2 is LQKENI in the germline V gene. The CDR3 here is CASSETVYGYTF. CDR3 coding DNA: TGTGCCAGCTCAGAGACAGTCTATGGCTACACCTTC.

The rearrangement uses TRBV4-1 and TRBJ2-1; TRBD2 agrees at 7 bases. The germline V gene has CDR1 MGHRA and CDR2 YSYEKL. V dropped 6 bases and J dropped 1; count of bases not matched to a gene: 9. The CDR3 has 16 amino acids. The DNA for the CDR3 is TGCGCCAGCAGGCCTTCTGGCGGGAGTTCCTACAATGAGCAGTTCTTC. Translated: CASRPSGGSSYNEQFF.

V and J are TRBV30 and TRBJ1-5, with D possibly TRBD1 on 6 matching bases. V was pared by 0 bases and J by 3 bases, with 12 bases between. There are 15 residues in the CDR3. In germline, CDR1 is GTSNPN, CDR2 SVGIG (reference sequence). CDR3 region: CAWSVQYRANQPQHF. CDR3 bases: TGTGCCTGGAGTGTACAGTACAGGGCCAATCAGCCCCAGCATTTT.

This rearrangement joins TRBV27 to TRBJ1-5, with D unclear. Trimming shortened V by 2 bases and J by 5 bases, and 7 bases separated the two germline ends. Germline assignment: CDR1 MNHEY and CDR2 SMNVEV (reference sequence). This CDR3 contains 13 residues. For the CDR3, the DNA is TGTGCCAGCAGTTTAGCCAGTTATCAGCCCCAGCATTTT. This encodes CASSLASYQPQHF.

This clone was seen a few times. This may come from a read error, since a much larger clone is one base off. The chain uses TRBV5-1 and TRBJ2-7; 7 nucleotides align to TRBD1. The CDR3 spans 14 residues. The junction had 3 bases not matched to a gene; V was cut back by 3 bases and J by 0 bases. Germline V gene lookup returns CDR1 SGHRS and CDR2 YFSETQ. DNA for the CDR3: TGCGCCAGCAGCTCCGGGACAGCCTCCTACGAGCAGTACTTC. Translation: CASSSGTASYEQYF.

In its sample, this clone was seen a few times. The chain employs TRBV5-4 and TRBJ2-1; D is unclear. The length of the CDR3 is 13 residues. Trimming shortened V by 0 bases and J by 8 bases, and 9 bases separated the two germline ends. The germline V gene encodes CDR1 SGHNT and CDR2 YYREEE (reference sequence). CDR3 sequence (DNA): TGTGCCAGCAGCTTGGGGGGTGCGGATGAGCAGTTCTTC. Translating gives CASSLGGADEQFF.

The chain couples TRBV7-8 to TRBJ2-7; the match to TRBD1 covers 9 bases. The V and J ends lost 2 bases and 2 bases, in that order; junction bases with no gene match: 13. The CDR3 length is 18 residues. Germline values: CDR1 SGHVS, CDR2 FQNEAQ. The CDR3 loop reads CASSLSLFTGGIAYEQYF. The CDR3 DNA is TGTGCCAGCAGCTTATCCCTTTTCACAGGGGGCATAGCCTACGAGCAGTACTTC.

This chain's CDR3 is CASSPPGQGRNYGYTF. CDR3 DNA sequence: TGTGCCAGCAGCCCTCCGGGACAGGGGAGGAACTATGGCTACACCTTC. J is TRBJ1-2 and V is TRBV7-9, with TRBD1 matching over 10 bases. In germline, CDR1 is SEHNR, CDR2 FQNEAQ (reference sequence). The CDR3 consists of 16 residues. V trimming: 5 bases; J trimming: 2 bases; junction bases outside the gene matches: 8.

This clone was counted a few times. The chain links TRBV5-4 to TRBJ1-2; D unclear. This CDR3 contains 12 residues. Germline CDR1 SGHNT, CDR2 YYREEE (reference sequence). Trimming pared 4 bases from V and 8 bases from J, leaving 12 bases between. CDR3 amino acids: CASSVTFSGYTF. Here the CDR3 DNA reads TGTGCCAGCAGCGTGACGTTCAGCGGCTACACCTTC.

The CDR3 region has the DNA TGTGCCAGCAGCCGTTCCCCCCGGGAGCTGTTTTTT. This encodes CASSRSPRELFF. The gene calls are TRBV28 and TRBJ2-2; no firm D call. The ends were cut back, 6 bases at V and 9 bases at J, with 11 bases in the middle. The CDR3 has 12 residues. The germline CDR1 and CDR2 sequences are MDHEN and SYDVKM.

The chain is built from TRBV28 and TRBJ1-4; 9 bases agree with TRBD1. The germline V gene encodes CDR1 MDHEN and CDR2 SYDVKM. V dropped 10 bases and J dropped 6; count of bases not matched to a gene: 6. The CDR3 extends over 13 amino acids. The CDR3 region is CATEQGADEKLFF. In DNA, the CDR3 is TGTGCCACTGAACAGGGGGCAGATGAAAAACTGTTTTTT.

This clone was picked up one time. The chain employs TRBV30 and TRBJ1-3, with D possibly TRBD1 on 5 matching bases. This CDR3 has 15 residues. CDR1 is GTSNPN, CDR2 SVGIG, per germline (reference sequence). Trimming pared 7 bases from V and 3 bases from J, leaving 19 bases between. CDR3 in amino acids: CALQTPGWDGNTIYF. As DNA, the CDR3 is TGTGCCTTACAAACACCAGGGTGGGATGGAAACACCATATATTTT.

The table lists this clone with a few counts. The chain joins TRBV5-1 to TRBJ2-1, with D perhaps being TRBD1 or TRBD2 (5 bases each). The V gene's germline CDR1 is SGHRS and CDR2 YFSETQ. There are 16 residues in the CDR3. With 3 bases removed from V and 7 bases from J, the gap between germline ends came to 20 bases. The CDR3 region has the DNA TGCGCCAGCAGCTGGGGATTGGGGACGGGCGTAAATGAGCAGTTCTTC. It encodes CASSWGLGTGVNEQFF. Full variable domain (rest looked up from reference TRBV5-1 and TRBJ2-1): KAGVTQTPRYLIKTRGQQVTLSCSPISGHRSVSWYQQTPGQGLQFLFEYFSETQRNKGNFPGRFSGRQFSNSRSEMNVSTLELGDSALYLCASSWGLGTGVNEQFFGPGTRLTVL.